The T cell receptor (beta chain) under discussion was sequenced for a study of T cells in Graves' hyperthyroidism and ophthalmopathy. Whole-study findings and limits: The majority of expanded thyroid clonotypes above 0.001 also appeared in blood.

Absent ophthalmopathy progression within 18 months defined stable Graves' hyperthyroidism. Exclusion of patients followed from uncontrolled infection, other autoimmune disease, pregnancy or lactation. This CDR3 spans 15 amino acids. Germline V gene sequence: CDR1 MNHNS, CDR2 SASEGT. Trimming at V came to 2 bases and at J to 1 base, leaving 3 bases not matched to a gene. This clonotype appeared many times. Its specificity is not known. Amplified TCR beta CDR3 regions came from RNA transcripts. HTBI primers were employed in a first-round RT-PCR of the TCR CDR3. In TCRdb, the multiplex PCR reads were re-called with MiXCR into one record per CDR3 protein. The data contain around 450,000 distinct CDR3 sequences, 15% to 18% of them singletons.

This receptor was obtained from a woman aged 18-29 years with Graves' hyperthyroidism. Sequencing used blood. This sequence joins TRBV6-1 and TRBJ1-1; the match to TRBD1 covers 8 bases. The CDR3 sequence is CASSERQGWNTEAFF. CDR3 DNA sequence: TGTGCCAGCAGTGAACGACAGGGGTGGAACACTGAAGCTTTCTTT.